The source of this TCR beta chain is a study of cytomegalovirus exposure and HLA in healthy donors. Study-wide findings and caveats: Immune exposure was documented only through CMV serostatus. Researchers counted some 150 TCR beta chains as cytomegalovirus-associated. Later analysis identified a missense DCLRE1C variant that was linked to TCR beta V- and J-gene trimming.

It was with 60 Vbeta and 13 Jbeta primers that the PCR ran. TCRdb's copy holds only in-frame clones and misses some; the assay was immunoSEQ multiplex PCR. The profile shows roughly 60,000 clones, roughly 77% of them singletons. As for this clone: The target antigen is unknown.

The TCR comes from a woman in her thirties or forties in good health and CMV-seropositive. Sequenced: PBMCs.

CDR3 nucleotides: TGTGCCAGCAGTTACTCGATACAGTACTACGAGCAGTACTTC. Translating it yields CASSYSIQYYEQYF. This chain connects TRBV6-5 to TRBJ2-7; D uncertain. The CDR3 consists of 14 residues. Germline V CDR1 and CDR2: MNHEY, SVGAGI. Trimming took 0 bases from V and 3 from J, leaving 9 bases between them.